This passage covers 19 T cell receptor beta chains from one sample sequenced in a study of cytomegalovirus exposure and HLA in healthy donors. Researchers ran the PCR with 60 Vbeta and 13 Jbeta primers. TCRdb's table, derived via immunoSEQ multiplex PCR, lists solely in-frame clones and lacks some. This table holds more than 150,000 clones, more than 60% found once. Input material: PBMCs. These receptors all stem from a man aged 18 to 30 in good health and CMV-seronegative.

The chain couples TRBV21-1 to TRBJ1-6; whether TRBD1, the table's D call, matches the DNA was not checked. TRBV21-1 is classified as a pseudogene. The CDR3 extends over 14 amino acids. The chain's CDR3 is CTSERREGGSPLHF. CDR3 bases: TGTACCAGCGAACGCCGGGAAGGGGGATCACCCCTCCACTTT.

The rearrangement links TRBV7-2 to TRBJ2-3, with D possibly matching TRBD2 (6 bases). The CDR3 contains 17 residues. The V and J ends lost 1 base and 1 base respectively, with 15 bases between them. Germline V lookup: CDR1 SGHTA, CDR2 FQGNSA. The CDR3 spells CASSLERLLARTDTQYF. As DNA, the CDR3 is TGTGCCAGCAGCTTAGAAAGATTACTAGCCCGCACAGATACGCAGTATTTT.

The CDR3 spells CASSRFSGPAFF. CDR3 DNA: TGTGCCAGCAGCCGTTTTTCAGGGCCGGCTTTCTTT. V and J are TRBV7-3 and TRBJ1-1; tentative D call: TRBD1 (5 bases). Per the germline V gene, CDR1 is SGHTA and CDR2 is FQGTGA. This CDR3 is 12 amino acids long. With 5 bases removed from V and 11 bases from J, the gap between germline ends came to 15 bases. The full variable domain, its missing parts supplied by reference TRBV7-3 and TRBJ1-1, is GAGVSQTPSNKVTEKGKYVELRCDPISGHTALYWYRQSLGQGPEFLIYFQGTGAADDSGLPNDRFFAVRPEGSVSTLKIQRTERGDSAVYLCASSRFSGPAFFGQGTRLTVV.

This clone is a singleton in its sample. This chain uses TRBV5-1 with TRBJ1-1, with D perhaps matching TRBD1 (6 bases). This CDR3 is 14 amino acids long. Trimming removed 5 bases from V and 1 base from J, with 12 bases in between. Germline CDR1 SGHRS, CDR2 YFSETQ. CDR3 region: CASSSEQGNTEAFF. The CDR3 DNA follows: TGCGCCAGCAGTTCTGAACAGGGGAACACTGAAGCTTTCTTT. Full variable domain (missing parts from reference TRBV5-1 and TRBJ1-1): KAGVTQTPRYLIKTRGQQVTLSCSPISGHRSVSWYQQTPGQGLQFLFEYFSETQRNKGNFPGRFSGRQFSNSRSEMNVSTLELGDSALYLCASSSEQGNTEAFFGQGTRLTVV.

The chain carries TRBV6-1 and TRBJ1-2; D is perhaps TRBD1 (5 bases). The CDR3 length is 14 residues. Trimming stripped 6 bases from V and 5 bases from J, with 16 bases between. The V gene's germline CDR1 is MNHNS and CDR2 SASEGT. Here the CDR3 DNA reads TGTGCCAGCAGCCGACAGTCAGTAGGGTATGGCTACACCTTC. It translates to CASSRQSVGYGYTF.

The gene calls are TRBV7-6 and TRBJ2-7; TRBD1 aligns across 8 bases. After removal of 5 bases from V and 8 bases from J, the junction contained 17 bases not matched to a gene. Germline CDR1 reads SGHVS; CDR2 reads FNYEAQ. The CDR3 runs to 16 residues. CDR3 loop: CASSQQGVTGFPQQYF. Written as DNA, the CDR3 is TGTGCCAGCAGCCAACAGGGGGTAACAGGGTTTCCCCAGCAGTACTTC.

The chain recombines TRBV5-6 with TRBJ1-2; D is unclear. Germline CDR1 reads SGHDT; CDR2 reads YYEEEE. The CDR3 is 13 residues long. Trimming stripped 0 bases from V and 5 bases from J, with 8 bases between. The CDR3, as DNA: TGTGCCAGCAGCTTGGGGTCCCGGTATGGCTACACCTTC. Translated: CASSLGSRYGYTF.

This sequence joins TRBV2 and TRBJ2-3; the D gene is possibly TRBD2 (5 bases). Per germline, CDR1 SNHLY and CDR2 FYNNEI. V lost 6 bases and J lost 4, with 8 bases in between. CDR3 size: 12 residues. DNA of the CDR3: TGTGCCAGCAGGCTAGCTTCAGATACGCAGTATTTT. Its protein product is CASRLASDTQYF.

This rearrangement joins TRBV7-2 to TRBJ2-7; 12 bases are shared with TRBD1. The germline V gene has CDR1 SGHTA and CDR2 FQGNSA. The CDR3 extends over 17 amino acids. V lost 4 bases, J lost 0 bases, and 7 bases stayed unmatched. The CDR3 coding sequence is TGTGCCAGCAGCTGGACCGGGACAGGGGGCGCCTCCTACGAGCAGTACTTC. It codes for CASSWTGTGGASYEQYF. The whole variable domain, filled in from reference TRBV7-2 and TRBJ2-7, reads GAGVSQSPSNKVTEKGKDVELRCDPISGHTALYWYRQSLGQGLEFLIYFQGNSAPDKSGLPSDRFSAERTGGSVSTLTIQRTQQEDSAVYLCASSWTGTGGASYEQYFGPGTRLTVT.

This clone was found a few times. The genes are TRBV2 and TRBJ1-3; TRBD1 is a possible D gene (6 bases). Trimming shortened V by 6 bases and J by 2 bases, and 17 bases separated the two germline ends. The CDR3 is 16 amino acids. CDR1 is SNHLY, CDR2 FYNNEI, per germline. The CDR3 DNA follows: TGTGCCAGCAGCTTACAGGGTTCTTTCACTGGAAACACCATATATTTT. Translation gives CASSLQGSFTGNTIYF. Full variable domain (missing parts from reference TRBV2 and TRBJ1-3): EPEVTQTPSHQVTQMGQEVILRCVPISNHLYFYWYRQILGQKVEFLVSFYNNEISEKSEIFDDQFSVERPDGSNFTLKIRSTKLEDSAMYFCASSLQGSFTGNTIYFGEGSWLTVV.

This chain uses TRBV30 with TRBJ2-3; TRBD1 aligns across 9 bases. Germline V gene lookup returns CDR1 GTSNPN and CDR2 SVGIG (reference sequence). CDR3 length: 15 residues. J lost 4 bases, V lost 1 base, and 6 bases had no gene match. DNA for the CDR3: TGTGCCTGGAGTGGCACAGGGGGCAGTGCAGATACGCAGTATTTT. It specifies CAWSGTGGSADTQYF.

This chain links TRBV5-1 with TRBJ1-3; D gene ambiguous. V gave up 6 bases and J gave up 4 bases, with 14 bases separating them. The CDR3 has 14 residues. Germline CDR1 and CDR2: SGHRS and YFSETQ. The CDR3 is CASTPDIWGNTIYF. Here the CDR3 DNA reads TGCGCCAGCACCCCAGACATTTGGGGAAACACCATATATTTT.

The chain has TRBV5-1 and TRBJ2-7, with 8 bases lining up with TRBD1. The ends lost 5 bases at V and 5 bases at J; junction bases unmatched: 9. Germline V gene lookup returns CDR1 SGHRS and CDR2 YFSETQ. This CDR3 is built from 14 residues. The CDR3 nucleotides are TGCGCCAGCAGTTCGGTACAGGGGGGCCACGAGCAGTACTTC. Residues: CASSSVQGGHEQYF.

This sequence joins TRBV5-1 and TRBJ1-2; no clear D. This CDR3 contains 15 residues. V lost 0 bases and J lost 0, with 9 bases in between. Per the germline V gene, CDR1 is SGHRS and CDR2 is YFSETQ. The CDR3 loop is CASSLDRGSNYGYTF. CDR3 in DNA: TGCGCCAGCAGCTTGGATCGGGGATCTAACTATGGCTACACCTTC. The full variable domain, completed using reference TRBV5-1 and TRBJ1-2, is KAGVTQTPRYLIKTRGQQVTLSCSPISGHRSVSWYQQTPGQGLQFLFEYFSETQRNKGNFPGRFSGRQFSNSRSEMNVSTLELGDSALYLCASSLDRGSNYGYTFGSGTRLTVV.

V gene TRBV19 combines with J gene TRBJ1-4; 9 bases match TRBD1. This CDR3 is built from 14 residues. The junction had 4 bases not matched to a gene; V was cut back by 6 bases and J by 5 bases. CDR1 LNHDA and CDR2 SQIVND come from the germline V gene (reference sequence). The CDR3 protein is CASRPGTGNEKLFF. The CDR3 nucleotides read TGTGCCAGTAGACCGGGGACAGGGAATGAAAAACTGTTTTTT.

The chain couples TRBV7-8 to TRBJ2-7, with D hard to call. The CDR3 spans 14 residues. Germline V gene sequence: CDR1 SGHVS, CDR2 FQNEAQ. Trimming removed 3 bases from V and 0 bases from J, with 9 bases in between. The CDR3: CASSFRRNSYEQYF. DNA of the CDR3: TGTGCCAGCAGCTTCCGCAGAAACTCCTACGAGCAGTACTTC.

The chain uses TRBV19 and TRBJ2-1; TRBD1 might be the D (6 bases). The CDR3 length is 14 residues. Trimming removed 1 base at V and 3 bases at J, with 7 bases between. Germline CDR1 LNHDA, CDR2 SQIVND (reference sequence). The CDR3 DNA is TGTGCCAGTAGTATAGCAGGGGACTACAATGAGCAGTTCTTC. This gives the protein CASSIAGDYNEQFF.

This clone was recorded a few times. The rearrangement joins TRBV4-3 to TRBJ1-1; D gene ambiguous. CDR3 length: 13 amino acids. Trimming removed 3 bases at V and 5 bases at J, with 10 bases between. Germline-derived CDR1 and CDR2 are LGHNA and YSLEER. CDR3 amino acids: CASSHGEPTEAFF. The CDR3 DNA sequence: TGCGCCAGCAGCCACGGGGAGCCGACTGAAGCTTTCTTT.

This sequence joins TRBV7-9 and TRBJ1-4; 12 bases align to TRBD1. Looked up from germline, CDR1 is SEHNR and CDR2 is FQNEAQ (reference sequence). J gave up 14 bases and V 5 bases, and 12 bases lay outside the gene matches. The CDR3 consists of 15 residues. For the CDR3, the DNA is TGTGCCAGCAGCCTAGGAGGGACAGGGGGCGTAAGGCTGTTTTTT. Translation: CASSLGGTGGVRLFF.